These T cell receptor beta chains were read from a single sample in a study of radiotherapy plus CTLA-4 blockade in lung cancer. Some clones are missing from TCRdb's copy, which holds only in-frame ones; the method was immunoSEQ multiplex PCR. The sample holds 120,000 or so clones; approximately 84% are singletons and the top ten take 4.5% to 5.5%. The source was peripheral blood, collected from a patient treated with radiotherapy plus ipilimumab. All receptors come from a human donor with non-small cell lung cancer who had a partial response to radiotherapy plus ipilimumab. The CDR3 runs from the conserved cysteine through the conserved F or W. D genes are given only for firm matches. A clone size is listed for some rows: how often the clone was seen (once, few, many), or a class if it is expanded.

abundance: .
d_gene: .
v_gene: TRBV10-3
j_gene: TRBJ2-2
CDR3aa: CAISEGPHADTGELFF
CDR3nt: TGTGCCATCAGTGAGGGCCCCCACGCAGACACCGGGGAGCTGTTTTTT

abundance: .
d_gene: TRBD2
v_gene: TRBV4-3
j_gene: TRBJ2-1
CDR3aa: CASSQAPLASGKVAHEQFF
CDR3nt: TGCGCCAGCAGCCAAGCCCCTCTAGCTAGCGGGAAGGTAGCCCACGAGCAGTTCTTC

abundance: .
d_gene: TRBD1
v_gene: TRBV5-4
j_gene: TRBJ2-5
CDR3aa: CASSVSGGHTVETQYF
CDR3nt: TGTGCCAGCAGCGTGTCAGGGGGTCACACCGTGGAGACCCAGTACTTC

abundance: .
d_gene: .
v_gene: TRBV14
j_gene: TRBJ2-1
CDR3aa: CASSQESRSYNEQFF
CDR3nt: TGTGCCAGCAGCCAAGAGTCTCGCTCCTACAATGAGCAGTTCTTC

abundance: .
d_gene: .
v_gene: TRBV5-6
j_gene: TRBJ2-3
CDR3aa: CASSLASGSTDTQYF
CDR3nt: TGTGCCAGCAGCTTGGCTTCGGGAAGCACAGATACGCAGTATTTT

abundance: once
d_gene: TRBD2
v_gene: TRBV6-5
j_gene: TRBJ2-1
CDR3aa: CASRPPGLSYNEQFF
CDR3nt: TGTGCCAGCAGACCCCCGGGACTATCCTACAATGAGCAGTTCTTC

abundance: .
d_gene: TRBD1
v_gene: TRBV6-5
j_gene: TRBJ2-4
CDR3aa: CASSYDRGHIQYF
CDR3nt: TGTGCCAGCAGTTACGACAGGGGGCACATTCAGTACTTC

abundance: .
d_gene: .
v_gene: TRBV10-3
j_gene: TRBJ1-5
CDR3aa: CAISGTSGADQPQHF
CDR3nt: TGTGCCATCAGTGGGACTTCAGGGGCCGATCAGCCCCAGCATTTT

abundance: few
d_gene: TRBD2
v_gene: TRBV28
j_gene: TRBJ2-1
CDR3aa: CASSPLDAGANNEQFF
CDR3nt: TGTGCCAGCAGTCCTCTTGATGCGGGAGCAAACAATGAGCAGTTCTTC

abundance: .
d_gene: .
v_gene: TRBV6-5
j_gene: TRBJ2-1
CDR3aa: CASSPTEPRYNEQFF
CDR3nt: TGTGCCAGCAGTCCCACCGAACCGCGGTACAATGAGCAGTTCTTC

abundance: .
d_gene: .
v_gene: TRBV6-1
j_gene: TRBJ1-4
CDR3aa: CASRPRNDGGEKLFF
CDR3nt: TGTGCCAGCAGGCCCCGGAATGACGGCGGAGAAAAACTGTTTTTT

abundance: .
d_gene: .
v_gene: TRBV29-1
j_gene: TRBJ2-1
CDR3aa: CSGGLSSYEQFF
CDR3nt: TGCAGCGGGGGCCTATCATCGTACGAGCAGTTCTTC

abundance: .
d_gene: .
v_gene: TRBV19
j_gene: TRBJ2-7
CDR3aa: CASSSAYEQYF
CDR3nt: TGTGCCAGTAGCTCCGCCTACGAGCAGTACTTC

abundance: few
d_gene: TRBD1
v_gene: TRBV5-1
j_gene: TRBJ2-2
CDR3aa: CASSLPRGYTGELFF
CDR3nt: TGCGCCAGCAGCTTGCCCAGGGGGTACACCGGGGAGCTGTTTTTT

abundance: .
d_gene: TRBD2
v_gene: TRBV5-4
j_gene: TRBJ2-3
CDR3aa: CASSRRLAGTLDTQYF
CDR3nt: TGTGCCAGCAGCAGACGACTAGCGGGGACGCTAGATACGCAGTATTTT

abundance: .
d_gene: TRBD1
v_gene: TRBV2
j_gene: TRBJ2-7
CDR3aa: CASSLTPTGDEQYF
CDR3nt: TGTGCCAGCAGTCTTACACCCACAGGGGACGAGCAGTACTTC

abundance: .
d_gene: .
v_gene: TRBV4-1
j_gene: TRBJ2-7
CDR3aa: CASSQELAGSYEQYF
CDR3nt: TGCGCCAGCAGCCAAGAACTAGCTGGATCCTACGAGCAGTACTTC

abundance: .
d_gene: TRBD1
v_gene: TRBV30
j_gene: TRBJ1-1
CDR3aa: CAWSVKGQVARNTEAFF
CDR3nt: TGTGCCTGGAGTGTTAAGGGACAGGTCGCTAGGAACACTGAAGCTTTCTTT

abundance: once
d_gene: .
v_gene: TRBV28
j_gene: TRBJ2-7
CDR3aa: CASSAGPVYEQYF
CDR3nt: TGTGCCAGCAGTGCGGGACCGGTTTACGAGCAGTACTTC

abundance: .
d_gene: TRBD2
v_gene: TRBV5-1
j_gene: TRBJ2-5
CDR3aa: CASSFGLAGGNQETQYF
CDR3nt: TGCGCCAGCAGCTTTGGACTAGCGGGAGGTAACCAAGAGACCCAGTACTTC

abundance: .
d_gene: .
v_gene: TRBV2
j_gene: TRBJ2-5
CDR3aa: CASVREPQETQYF
CDR3nt: TGTGCCAGCGTGAGGGAACCCCAAGAGACCCAGTACTTC

abundance: .
d_gene: TRBD2
v_gene: TRBV5-6
j_gene: TRBJ2-5
CDR3aa: CASSSRRLAGLGGQETQYF
CDR3nt: TGTGCCAGCAGTTCCCGGAGACTAGCGGGATTGGGGGGTCAAGAGACCCAGTACTTC

abundance: .
d_gene: TRBD2
v_gene: TRBV4-3
j_gene: TRBJ2-5
CDR3aa: CASSLTSGRGETQYF
CDR3nt: TGCGCCAGCAGCCTTACTAGCGGGAGGGGAGAGACCCAGTACTTC

abundance: few
d_gene: .
v_gene: TRBV14
j_gene: TRBJ1-1
CDR3aa: CASSFGGGLYTEAFF
CDR3nt: TGTGCCAGTTCGTTTGGGGGGGGCTTGTACACTGAAGCTTTCTTT

abundance: .
d_gene: TRBD1
v_gene: TRBV19
j_gene: TRBJ1-5
CDR3aa: CASSIGQGAGQPQHF
CDR3nt: TGTGCCAGTAGTATAGGGCAGGGGGCGGGTCAGCCCCAGCATTTT

abundance: few
d_gene: .
v_gene: TRBV13
j_gene: TRBJ1-1
CDR3aa: CASSPRGGTHTEAFF
CDR3nt: TGTGCCAGCAGCCCTCGCGGGGGTACGCACACTGAAGCTTTCTTT

abundance: .
d_gene: .
v_gene: TRBV6-6
j_gene: TRBJ1-1
CDR3aa: CASHSDTEAFF
CDR3nt: TGTGCCTCCCACTCGGACACTGAAGCTTTCTTT

abundance: few
d_gene: TRBD1
v_gene: TRBV6-1
j_gene: TRBJ1-5
CDR3aa: CASSSTGGPNQPQHF
CDR3nt: TGTGCCAGCAGTTCGACAGGGGGACCCAATCAGCCCCAGCATTTT

abundance: many
d_gene: .
v_gene: TRBV6-1
j_gene: TRBJ1-5
CDR3aa: CASSEPGQVGNQPQHF
CDR3nt: TGTGCCAGCAGTGAACCAGGGCAGGTAGGCAATCAGCCCCAGCATTTT

abundance: .
d_gene: TRBD2
v_gene: TRBV5-1
j_gene: TRBJ2-2
CDR3aa: CASSPYIAGGLTGELFF
CDR3nt: TGCGCCAGCAGCCCGTACATAGCGGGAGGGTTAACCGGGGAGCTGTTTTTT

abundance: .
d_gene: .
v_gene: TRBV6-5
j_gene: TRBJ1-3
CDR3aa: CASRAGWSGNTIYF
CDR3nt: TGTGCCAGCAGGGCGGGGTGGTCTGGAAACACCATATATTTT

abundance: once
d_gene: .
v_gene: TRBV18
j_gene: TRBJ2-2
CDR3aa: CASSPDRYTGELFF
CDR3nt: TGTGCCAGCTCACCAGACAGATACACCGGGGAGCTGTTTTTT

abundance: .
d_gene: TRBD2
v_gene: TRBV5-1
j_gene: TRBJ2-1
CDR3aa: CASSSTSGNSYNEQFF
CDR3nt: TGCGCCAGCAGCTCGACTAGCGGGAACTCCTACAATGAGCAGTTCTTC

abundance: .
d_gene: TRBD1
v_gene: TRBV5-1
j_gene: TRBJ1-2
CDR3aa: CASSLGQGAFGYTF
CDR3nt: TGCGCCAGCAGTTTGGGACAGGGGGCCTTTGGCTACACCTTC

abundance: few
d_gene: .
v_gene: TRBV6-6
j_gene: TRBJ1-1
CDR3aa: CASRQVEGLTEAFF
CDR3nt: TGTGCCAGCAGGCAGGTGGAGGGGCTGACTGAAGCTTTCTTT

abundance: .
d_gene: TRBD1
v_gene: TRBV19
j_gene: TRBJ2-1
CDR3aa: CASSMPGTASGQFF
CDR3nt: TGTGCCAGTAGTATGCCCGGGACAGCGAGTGGGCAGTTCTTC

abundance: .
d_gene: TRBD2
v_gene: TRBV7-2
j_gene: TRBJ2-3
CDR3aa: CASSFGGSSADTQYF
CDR3nt: TGTGCCAGCAGCTTCGGCGGGAGTAGCGCAGATACGCAGTATTTT

abundance: .
d_gene: TRBD1
v_gene: TRBV28
j_gene: TRBJ1-2
CDR3aa: CASSYPPGQGNGYTF
CDR3nt: TGTGCCAGCAGTTATCCACCGGGACAGGGTAACGGCTACACCTTC

abundance: .
d_gene: TRBD1
v_gene: TRBV2
j_gene: TRBJ2-7
CDR3aa: CASSLGTAYEQYF
CDR3nt: TGTGCCAGCAGTCTAGGGACAGCCTACGAGCAGTACTTC

abundance: .
d_gene: .
v_gene: TRBV9
j_gene: TRBJ2-3
CDR3aa: CASSVARGASHTDTQYF
CDR3nt: TGTGCCAGCAGCGTAGCTCGTGGAGCGTCCCACACAGATACGCAGTATTTT

abundance: .
d_gene: .
v_gene: TRBV19
j_gene: TRBJ2-4
CDR3aa: CASSPRTGEWKGENIQYF
CDR3nt: TGTGCCAGTAGTCCTCGGACGGGAGAGTGGAAGGGAGAAAACATTCAGTACTTC

abundance: .
d_gene: .
v_gene: TRBV9
j_gene: TRBJ2-1
CDR3aa: CASSATPYNEQFF
CDR3nt: TGTGCCAGCAGCGCCACTCCGTACAATGAGCAGTTCTTC

abundance: .
d_gene: TRBD1
v_gene: TRBV6-5
j_gene: TRBJ2-3
CDR3aa: CASSYSDRAGDTQYF
CDR3nt: TGTGCCAGCAGTTACTCGGACAGGGCGGGAGATACGCAGTATTTT

abundance: .
d_gene: .
v_gene: TRBV6-6
j_gene: TRBJ2-7
CDR3aa: CASRPVSPNEQYF
CDR3nt: TGTGCCAGCAGACCGGTCTCTCCAAACGAGCAGTACTTC

abundance: .
d_gene: .
v_gene: TRBV10-1
j_gene: TRBJ2-2
CDR3aa: CASRGENGELFF
CDR3nt: TGCGCCAGCAGAGGGGAAAACGGGGAGCTGTTTTTT

abundance: .
d_gene: .
v_gene: TRBV18
j_gene: TRBJ1-3
CDR3aa: CASSRLLDNSGNTIYF
CDR3nt: TGTGCCAGCTCACGGCTTCTGGACAACTCTGGAAACACCATATATTTT

abundance: .
d_gene: .
v_gene: TRBV7-2
j_gene: TRBJ1-5
CDR3aa: CASSLEFLRPQHF
CDR3nt: TGTGCCAGCAGCTTAGAGTTCCTACGGCCCCAGCATTTT

abundance: once
d_gene: .
v_gene: TRBV5-1
j_gene: TRBJ1-5
CDR3aa: CASSRGARVVNQPQHF
CDR3nt: TGCGCCAGCAGCCGGGGGGCTCGGGTGGTCAATCAGCCCCAGCATTTT